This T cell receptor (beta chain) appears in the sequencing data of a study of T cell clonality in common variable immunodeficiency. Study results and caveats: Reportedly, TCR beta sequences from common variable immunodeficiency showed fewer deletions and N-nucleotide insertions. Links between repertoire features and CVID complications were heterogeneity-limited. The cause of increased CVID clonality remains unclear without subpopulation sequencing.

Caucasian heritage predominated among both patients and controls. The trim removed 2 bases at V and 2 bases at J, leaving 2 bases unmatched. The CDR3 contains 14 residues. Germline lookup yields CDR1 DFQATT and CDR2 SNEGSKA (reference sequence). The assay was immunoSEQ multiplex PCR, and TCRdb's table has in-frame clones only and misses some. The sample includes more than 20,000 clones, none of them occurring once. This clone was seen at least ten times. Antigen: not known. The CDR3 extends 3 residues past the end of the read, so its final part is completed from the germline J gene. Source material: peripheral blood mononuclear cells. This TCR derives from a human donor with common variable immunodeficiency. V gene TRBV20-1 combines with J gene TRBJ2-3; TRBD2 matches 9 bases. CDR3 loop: CSARPSGATDTQYF. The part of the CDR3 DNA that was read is TGCAGTGCTAGACCTAGCGGGGCCACAGATACG.